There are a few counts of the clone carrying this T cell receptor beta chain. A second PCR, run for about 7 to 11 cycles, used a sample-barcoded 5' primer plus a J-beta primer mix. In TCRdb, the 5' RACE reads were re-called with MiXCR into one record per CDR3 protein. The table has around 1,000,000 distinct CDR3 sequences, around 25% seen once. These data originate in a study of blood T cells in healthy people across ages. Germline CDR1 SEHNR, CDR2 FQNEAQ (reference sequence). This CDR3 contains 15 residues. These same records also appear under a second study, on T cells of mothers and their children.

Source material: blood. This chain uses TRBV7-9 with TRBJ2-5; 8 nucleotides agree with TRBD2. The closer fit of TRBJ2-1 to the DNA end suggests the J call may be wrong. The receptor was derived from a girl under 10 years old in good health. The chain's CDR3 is CASSPGLVTYNEQFF. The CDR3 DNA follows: TGTGCCAGCAGCCCGGGACTAGTTACCTACAATGAGCAGTTCTTC.